The 27 T cell receptor beta chains below all came from one sample that was sequenced in a study of cytomegalovirus exposure and HLA in healthy donors. Researchers ran the PCR with 60 Vbeta and 13 Jbeta primers. Here immunoSEQ multiplex PCR was the method, and the copy in TCRdb shows in-frame clones only, minus some. The profile shows around 140,000 clones, around three fifths of them singletons. Material: PBMCs. These receptors were obtained from a male donor in good health and CMV-seronegative.

CDR3 DNA: TGCAGCGTTGAAGGACTAGCTAGCGGTTCGACCTACGAGCAGTACTTC. It yields the protein CSVEGLASGSTYEQYF. V and J are TRBV29-1 and TRBJ2-5, with 7 nucleotides matching TRBD2. The assigned J gene may be wrong: the sequence end matches TRBJ2-7 better. This CDR3 has 16 residues. Germline V gives CDR1 SQVTM, CDR2 ANQGSEA.

The chain couples TRBV11-2 to TRBJ1-1; D ambiguous. V was shortened by 5 bases and J by 5 bases, with 21 bases between the two germline ends. The CDR3 contains 16 residues. Germline CDR1 reads SGHAT; CDR2 reads FQNNGV. CDR3: CASSPSRGAGRTEAFF. In nucleotides, the CDR3 is TGTGCCAGCAGCCCGTCGAGAGGCGCGGGAAGGACTGAAGCTTTCTTT.

V is TRBV5-1 and J is TRBJ2-7; D might be TRBD2 (6 bases). Per the germline V gene, CDR1 is SGHRS and CDR2 is YFSETQ. Between the trimmed V and J ends, which lost 1 base and 3 bases, there was a span of 20 bases. The CDR3 sequence is 17 residues long. CDR3 DNA sequence: TGCGCCAGCAGCTTGCGGGTCGGGGGAATGAGGGTCTACGAGCAGTACTTC. Residues: CASSLRVGGMRVYEQYF. Full variable domain (missing parts from reference TRBV5-1 and TRBJ2-7): KAGVTQTPRYLIKTRGQQVTLSCSPISGHRSVSWYQQTPGQGLQFLFEYFSETQRNKGNFPGRFSGRQFSNSRSEMNVSTLELGDSALYLCASSLRVGGMRVYEQYFGPGTRLTVT.

V usage is TRBV9 and J usage is TRBJ2-1; D is unclear. The CDR3 covers 11 residues. Germline V gene lookup returns CDR1 SGDLS and CDR2 YYNGEE. Trimming took off 3 bases at V and 9 bases at J, with 7 bases between the two ends. The CDR3 DNA follows: TGTGCCAGCAGCGCAGATCGTGAGCAGTTCTTC. The encoded protein is CASSADREQFF. The full variable domain, in which reference TRBV9 and TRBJ2-1 provide the parts outside the CDR3, is DSGVTQTPKHLITATGQRVTLRCSPRSGDLSVYWYQQSLDQGLQFLIQYYNGEERAKGNILERFSAQQFPDLHSELNLSSLELGDSALYFCASSADREQFFGPGTRLTVL.

As concerns this clone: A read error may account for a junction end that differs from germline. The CDR3 sequence is CSSSWDKAEAFF. CDR3 nucleotide sequence: TGTTCCAGCAGCTGGGACAAGGCTGAAGCTTTCTTT. J is TRBJ1-1 and V is TRBV7-9; D possibly corresponds to TRBD1 (6 bases). CDR3 size: 12 residues. Germline V gene sequence: CDR1 SEHNR, CDR2 FQNEAQ (reference sequence).

The chain couples TRBV5-4 to TRBJ2-5; 13 bases line up with TRBD2. Germline V gives CDR1 SGHNT, CDR2 YYREEE (reference sequence). This CDR3 is 15 amino acids long. The V segment lost 4 bases and the J segment 4 bases; nucleotides outside the gene matches: 4. Written as DNA, the CDR3 is TGTGCCAGCAGCGTCGGGACTAGCGGGGCAGAGACCCAGTACTTC. Its translation: CASSVGTSGAETQYF. The full variable domain, completed using reference TRBV5-4 and TRBJ2-5, is ETGVTQSPTHLIKTRGQQVTLRCSSQSGHNTVSWYQQALGQGPQFIFQYYREEENGRGNFPPRFSGLQFPNYSSELNVNALELDDSALYLCASSVGTSGAETQYFGPGTRLLVL.

The chain uses TRBV6-1 and TRBJ2-5; 9 bases are a match to TRBD2. The DNA end is more similar to TRBJ2-7, so the J call may be wrong. This CDR3 contains 18 residues. The germline V gene has CDR1 MNHNS and CDR2 SASEGT. The CDR3 coding sequence is TGTGCCAGCAGTGTTCGAATGGGGACCGGGACTAGCACCTACGAGCAGTACTTC. Amino acids: CASSVRMGTGTSTYEQYF.

This clone occurred a few times. V gene TRBV29-1 combines with J gene TRBJ1-2, with TRBD1 matching over 11 bases. Unmatched junction bases numbered 7, after V lost 6 bases and J lost 10 bases. CDR1 is SQVTM, CDR2 ANQGSEA, per germline. This CDR3 has 12 residues. The CDR3 coding sequence is TGCAGCGTAGGACGGACAGGGGGCGACTACACCTTC. Protein sequence: CSVGRTGGDYTF.

The chain has TRBV18 and TRBJ1-1, with D possibly TRBD1 on 5 matching bases. CDR1 is KGHSH and CDR2 is LQKENI in the germline V gene. V gave up 3 bases and J gave up 6 bases, with 11 bases separating them. There are 13 residues in the CDR3. CDR3 protein: CASSPRDSSEAFF. The CDR3 region has the DNA TGTGCCAGCTCACCGAGGGACTCTTCTGAAGCTTTCTTT.

The V and J genes are TRBV28 and TRBJ1-2, with TRBD1 identical over 7 bases. CDR1 is MDHEN and CDR2 is SYDVKM in the germline V gene. This CDR3 has 14 amino acids. Losses at the gene ends were 6 bases for V and 2 bases for J; bases not matched to a gene: 6. The CDR3 DNA is TGTGCCAGCAGCTCAGGACAGGCCAACTATGGCTACACCTTC. It translates to CASSSGQANYGYTF.

V and J are TRBV5-6 and TRBJ2-7; no definite D call. The CDR3 is 14 residues long. The germline CDR1 and CDR2 sequences are SGHDT and YYEEEE. Trimming removed 3 bases from V and 6 bases from J, with 16 bases in between. DNA of the CDR3: TGTGCCAGCAGCTACCTTAAGAACACCTTCGAGCAGTACTTC. Protein sequence: CASSYLKNTFEQYF.

This sequence joins TRBV10-1 and TRBJ1-1; a weak D match, TRBD1 (5 bases). The length of the CDR3 is 15 residues. The V end was cut by 2 bases, the J end by 2 bases, with 12 bases between. From germline, CDR1 is WNHNN and CDR2 SYGVQD (reference sequence). The CDR3 sequence is CASSERGTFNTEAFF. For the CDR3, the DNA is TGCGCCAGCAGTGAGAGGGGAACTTTCAACACTGAAGCTTTCTTT.

The V call is TRBV6-9, the J call TRBJ1-1; 7 bases match TRBD1. With 6 bases clipped from V and 8 bases from J, the junction kept 15 bases outside the gene matches. This CDR3 is 15 amino acids long. Germline V CDR1 and CDR2: MNHGY, SVAAGI. CDR3 sequence: CASREAQGRRSEAFF. The CDR3 nucleotides are TGTGCCAGCAGGGAGGCACAGGGGAGGAGATCGGAAGCTTTCTTT.

This clone has a handful of counts. The V call is TRBV30, the J call TRBJ2-7; possibly TRBD1 for D (5 bases). Between the trimmed V and J ends, which lost 0 bases and 10 bases, there was a span of 16 bases. Germline V gene lookup returns CDR1 GTSNPN and CDR2 SVGIG (reference sequence). This CDR3 region has 13 residues. The CDR3 region is CAWSVPQGWGQYF. In DNA, the CDR3 is TGTGCCTGGAGTGTACCCCAGGGTTGGGGACAGTACTTC.

This chain uses TRBV18 with TRBJ2-1, with 7 nucleotides matching TRBD1. CDR1 KGHSH and CDR2 LQKENI come from the germline V gene. The V segment lost 7 bases and the J segment 12 bases; nucleotides outside the gene matches: 12. The CDR3 sequence is 13 residues long. CDR3 sequence: CASLQGTAKVQFF. The CDR3 nucleotides are TGTGCCAGCTTACAAGGGACAGCCAAGGTGCAGTTCTTC.

The chain is built from TRBV5-1 and TRBJ1-2, with D perhaps matching TRBD1 (6 bases). The CDR3 spans 15 residues. The germline V gene has CDR1 SGHRS and CDR2 YFSETQ. V was shortened by 3 bases and J by 0 bases, with 12 bases between the two germline ends. CDR3 loop: CASSYGQPANYGYTF. CDR3 in DNA: TGCGCCAGCAGCTATGGACAGCCCGCTAACTATGGCTACACCTTC. Combining the CDR3 with reference TRBV5-1 and TRBJ1-2 gives the whole variable domain KAGVTQTPRYLIKTRGQQVTLSCSPISGHRSVSWYQQTPGQGLQFLFEYFSETQRNKGNFPGRFSGRQFSNSRSEMNVSTLELGDSALYLCASSYGQPANYGYTFGSGTRLTVV.

The table lists this clone with a few counts. The rearrangement links TRBV5-6 to TRBJ2-7, with D possibly being TRBD2 (6 bases). The CDR3 contains 14 residues. Germline V lookup: CDR1 SGHDT, CDR2 YYEEEE. Trimming pared 2 bases from V and 4 bases from J, leaving 13 bases between. CDR3 bases: TGTGCCAGCAGCTTTCCCGGCCGGGGGTACGAGCAGTACTTC. This codes for CASSFPGRGYEQYF.

This clone has just a few counts. A junction boundary mismatches the germline segment, possibly from a read error. The chain couples TRBV7-7 to TRBJ2-5; tentatively, D is TRBD2 (5 bases). This CDR3 is 13 amino acids long. The germline V gene encodes CDR1 SSHAT and CDR2 FNYEAQ (reference sequence). The CDR3 loop reads CASSLADEGTQYF. The CDR3 DNA reads as TGTGCTAGCAGCTTAGCTGATGAGGGGACCCAGTACTTC.

J is TRBJ1-1 and V is TRBV5-4, with TRBD1 as a possible D gene (5 bases). Trimming took 4 bases from V and 5 from J, leaving 18 bases between them. Germline-derived CDR1 and CDR2 are SGHNT and YYREEE (reference sequence). The CDR3 is 15 amino acids. CDR3 protein: CASSRPDKPETEAFF. For the CDR3, the DNA is TGTGCCAGCAGCCGACCGGACAAGCCTGAGACTGAAGCTTTCTTT.

This clone was detected a few times. The chain joins TRBV12-5 to TRBJ1-1; D might be TRBD1 (5 bases). The CDR3 consists of 13 residues. Trimming shortened V by 5 bases and J by 6 bases, and 13 bases separated the two germline ends. Per the germline V gene, CDR1 is LGHNT and CDR2 is FRNRAP. The CDR3 DNA reads TGTGCTAGTGGTCCCCAGGGATTGGCTGAAGCTTTCTTT. Amino acid sequence: CASGPQGLAEAFF.

Here the CDR3 reads CASSDGTGGDEQFF. DNA of the CDR3: TGTGCCAGCAGTGACGGGACGGGCGGGGATGAGCAGTTCTTC. The chain recombines TRBV6-4 with TRBJ2-1, with TRBD2 as a possible D gene (6 bases). Germline values: CDR1 MRHNA, CDR2 SNTAGT. This CDR3 contains 14 residues. V was trimmed by 2 bases and J by 8 bases, leaving 13 bases between them.

This clone was recorded a few times. The chain recombines TRBV2 with TRBJ2-1, with 15 nucleotides matching TRBD2. After removal of 11 bases from V and 4 bases from J, the junction contained 9 bases not matched to a gene. The CDR3 covers 16 residues. The germline V gene encodes CDR1 SNHLY and CDR2 FYNNEI. CDR3 in DNA: TGTGCCGGGGCGGGGGGACTAGCGGGGGGTTACAATGAGCAGTTCTTC. It translates to CAGAGGLAGGYNEQFF.

This clone was counted a few times. This rearrangement joins TRBV7-9 to TRBJ2-7, with D hard to call. Trimming cost V 5 bases and J 3 bases, with 11 bases left between them. The CDR3 runs 13 residues. Germline-derived CDR1 and CDR2 are SEHNR and FQNEAQ (reference sequence). In DNA, the CDR3 is TGTGCCAGCAGCCCTAAGTCTGGCTACGAGCAGTACTTC. Protein sequence: CASSPKSGYEQYF.

This clone has only a few counts. The CDR3 DNA reads TGTGCCAGCAGTTTCTCGGTGTCCGGAGCTTTAACTAGGAGCTACACCTTC. This translates into CASSFSVSGALTRSYTF. The V gene is TRBV28, the J gene TRBJ1-2, with D unclear. Trimming removed 3 bases at V and 9 bases at J, with 26 bases between. Per germline, CDR1 MDHEN and CDR2 SYDVKM. There are 17 residues in the CDR3.

The chain employs TRBV10-3 and TRBJ1-6, with 7 nucleotides matching TRBD1. In germline, CDR1 is ENHRY, CDR2 SYGVKD. There are 13 residues in the CDR3. Trimming at V came to 8 bases and at J to 10 bases, leaving 8 bases not matched to a gene. CDR3 in DNA: TGTGCCATCGCCAGACAGGGCGACTCACCCCTCCACTTT. Amino acid sequence: CAIARQGDSPLHF.

The chain employs TRBV5-4 and TRBJ2-5, with 11 bases matching TRBD2. TRBJ2-7 matches the DNA end more closely, so the J call is doubtful. Germline V gene lookup returns CDR1 SGHNT and CDR2 YYREEE (reference sequence). The CDR3 totals 15 residues. The CDR3 DNA sequence: TGTGCCAGCAGCTTAAAGCCTAGCGGGGGGATCGAGCAGTACTTC. Its protein is CASSLKPSGGIEQYF.

The CDR3 DNA follows: TGTGCCATCAGTGAGTCGAATGGTAAACAACAGCCCCAGCATTTT. Its protein product is CAISESNGKQQPQHF. V is TRBV10-3 and J is TRBJ1-5; D is unresolved. The V end lost 0 bases, the J end lost 7 bases, and 13 bases lay between the germline ends. The CDR3 length is 15 residues. Per the germline V gene, CDR1 is ENHRY and CDR2 is SYGVKD.